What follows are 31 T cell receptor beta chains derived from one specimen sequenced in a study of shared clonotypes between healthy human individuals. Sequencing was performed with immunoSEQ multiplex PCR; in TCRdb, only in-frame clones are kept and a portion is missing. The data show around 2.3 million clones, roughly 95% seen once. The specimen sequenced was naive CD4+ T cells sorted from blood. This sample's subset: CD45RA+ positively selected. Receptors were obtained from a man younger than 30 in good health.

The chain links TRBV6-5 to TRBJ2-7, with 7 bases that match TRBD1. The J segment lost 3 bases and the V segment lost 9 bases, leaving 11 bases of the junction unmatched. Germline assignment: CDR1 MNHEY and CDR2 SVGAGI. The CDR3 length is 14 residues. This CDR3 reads CASSRGTASYEQYF. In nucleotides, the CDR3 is TGTGCCAGTTCCAGGGGGACAGCGAGCTACGAGCAGTACTTC.

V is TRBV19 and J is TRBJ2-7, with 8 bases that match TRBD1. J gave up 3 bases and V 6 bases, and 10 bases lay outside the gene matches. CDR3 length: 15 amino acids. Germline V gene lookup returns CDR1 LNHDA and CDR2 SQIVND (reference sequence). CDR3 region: CASSPSTGVSYEQYF. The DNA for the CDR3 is TGTGCCAGTAGCCCCTCGACAGGGGTAAGCTACGAGCAGTACTTC. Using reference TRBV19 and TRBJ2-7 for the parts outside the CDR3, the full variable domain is DGGITQSPKYLFRKEGQNVTLSCEQNLNHDAMYWYRQDPGQGLRLIYYSQIVNDFQKGDIAEGYSVSREKKESFPLTVTSAQKNPTAFYLCASSPSTGVSYEQYFGPGTRLTVT.

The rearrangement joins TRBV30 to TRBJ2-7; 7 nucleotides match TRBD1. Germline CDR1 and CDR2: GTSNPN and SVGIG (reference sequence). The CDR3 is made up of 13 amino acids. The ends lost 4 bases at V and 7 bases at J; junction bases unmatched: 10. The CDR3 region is CAWKRQGVGEQYF. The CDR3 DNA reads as TGTGCCTGGAAACGGCAGGGGGTGGGAGAGCAGTACTTC.

Here the CDR3 reads CAWSAPPPNEQYF. The CDR3 DNA reads as TGTGCCTGGAGTGCCCCCCCTCCAAACGAGCAGTACTTC. V usage is TRBV30 and J usage is TRBJ2-7; no clear D gene. This CDR3 contains 13 residues. V lost 1 base to trimming and J lost 5 bases, with 12 bases between them. The V gene's germline CDR1 is GTSNPN and CDR2 SVGIG (reference sequence).

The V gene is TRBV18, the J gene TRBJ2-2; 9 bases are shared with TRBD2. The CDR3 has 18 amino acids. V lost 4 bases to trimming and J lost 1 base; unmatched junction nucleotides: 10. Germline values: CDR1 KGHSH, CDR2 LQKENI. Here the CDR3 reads CASSRIRMTSGNTGELFF. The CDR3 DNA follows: TGTGCCAGCTCACGTATCCGCATGACTAGCGGGAACACCGGGGAGCTGTTTTTT.

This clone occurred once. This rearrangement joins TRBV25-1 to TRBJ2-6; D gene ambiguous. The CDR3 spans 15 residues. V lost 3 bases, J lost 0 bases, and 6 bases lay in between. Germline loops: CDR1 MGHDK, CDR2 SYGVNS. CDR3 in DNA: TGTGCCAGCAGTGATTCGCACTCTGGGGCCAACGTCCTGACTTTC. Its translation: CASSDSHSGANVLTF.

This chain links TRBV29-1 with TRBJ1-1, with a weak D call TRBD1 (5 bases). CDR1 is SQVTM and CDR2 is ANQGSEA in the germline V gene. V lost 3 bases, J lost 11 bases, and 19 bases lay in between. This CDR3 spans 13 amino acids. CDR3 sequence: CSVDLVGFPGAFF. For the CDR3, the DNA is TGCAGCGTTGATCTGGTGGGCTTTCCAGGGGCTTTCTTT.

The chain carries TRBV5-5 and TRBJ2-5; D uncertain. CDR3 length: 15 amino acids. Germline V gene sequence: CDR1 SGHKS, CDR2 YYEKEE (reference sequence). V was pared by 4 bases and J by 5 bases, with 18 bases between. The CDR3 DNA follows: TGTGCCAGCAGCCGATCCAGGTCGACGTGGGAGACCCAGTACTTC. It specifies CASSRSRSTWETQYF.

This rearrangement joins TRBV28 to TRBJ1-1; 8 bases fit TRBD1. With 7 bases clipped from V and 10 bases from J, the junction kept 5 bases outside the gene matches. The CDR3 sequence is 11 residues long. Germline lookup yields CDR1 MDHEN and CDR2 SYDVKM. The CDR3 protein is CASTQTGAAFF. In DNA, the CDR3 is TGTGCCAGCACCCAGACAGGGGCAGCTTTCTTT.

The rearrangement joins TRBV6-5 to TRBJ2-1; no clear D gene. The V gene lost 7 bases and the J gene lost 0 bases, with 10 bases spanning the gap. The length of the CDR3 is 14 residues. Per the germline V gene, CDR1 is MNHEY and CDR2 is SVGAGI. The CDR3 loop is CASMADISYNEQFF. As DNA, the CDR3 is TGTGCCAGCATGGCGGATATCTCCTACAATGAGCAGTTCTTC.

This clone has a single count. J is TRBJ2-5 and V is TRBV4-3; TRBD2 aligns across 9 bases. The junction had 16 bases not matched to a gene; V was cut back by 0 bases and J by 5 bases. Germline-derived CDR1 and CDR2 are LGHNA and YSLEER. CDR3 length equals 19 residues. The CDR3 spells CASSQDDPRASGIGETQYF. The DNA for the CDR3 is TGCGCCAGCAGCCAAGATGACCCCAGGGCTAGCGGGATTGGTGAGACCCAGTACTTC.

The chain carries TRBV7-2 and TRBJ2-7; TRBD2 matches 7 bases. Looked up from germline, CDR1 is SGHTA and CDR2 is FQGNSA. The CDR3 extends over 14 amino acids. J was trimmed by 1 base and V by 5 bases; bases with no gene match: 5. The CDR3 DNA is TGTGCCAGCAGCGGGGGGGACGGTTCCTACGAGCAGTACTTC. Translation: CASSGGDGSYEQYF. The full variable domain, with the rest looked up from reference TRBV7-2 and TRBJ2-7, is GAGVSQSPSNKVTEKGKDVELRCDPISGHTALYWYRQSLGQGLEFLIYFQGNSAPDKSGLPSDRFSAERTGGSVSTLTIQRTQQEDSAVYLCASSGGDGSYEQYFGPGTRLTVT.

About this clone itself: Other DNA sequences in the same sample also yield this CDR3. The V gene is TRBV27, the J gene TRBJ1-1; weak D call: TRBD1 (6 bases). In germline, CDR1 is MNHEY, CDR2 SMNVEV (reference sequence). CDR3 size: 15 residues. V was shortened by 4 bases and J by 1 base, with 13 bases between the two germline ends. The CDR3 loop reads CASSSPTGRNTEAFF. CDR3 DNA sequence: TGTGCCAGCAGTTCTCCGACAGGACGGAACACTGAAGCTTTCTTT.

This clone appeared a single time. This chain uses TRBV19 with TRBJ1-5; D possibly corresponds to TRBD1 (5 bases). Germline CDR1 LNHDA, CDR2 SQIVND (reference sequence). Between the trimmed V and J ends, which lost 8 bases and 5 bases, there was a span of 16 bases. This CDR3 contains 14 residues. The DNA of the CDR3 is TGTGCCAGTGAGCCCCGGACAAAAGATCAGCCCCAGCATTTT. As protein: CASEPRTKDQPQHF.

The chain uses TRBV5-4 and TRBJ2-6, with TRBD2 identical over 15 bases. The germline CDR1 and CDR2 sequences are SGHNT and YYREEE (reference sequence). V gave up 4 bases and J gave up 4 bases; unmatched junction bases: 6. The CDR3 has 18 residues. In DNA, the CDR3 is TGTGCCAGCAGCGCTGGACTAGCGGGAGGGCCAGGGGCCAACGTCCTGACTTTC. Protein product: CASSAGLAGGPGANVLTF.

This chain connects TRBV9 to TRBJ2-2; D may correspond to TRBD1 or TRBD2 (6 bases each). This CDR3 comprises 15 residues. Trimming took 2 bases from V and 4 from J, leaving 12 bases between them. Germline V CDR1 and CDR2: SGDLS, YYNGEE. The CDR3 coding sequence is TGTGCCAGCAGCGTTGGGGGGCCGGCCACCGGGGAGCTGTTTTTT. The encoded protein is CASSVGGPATGELFF. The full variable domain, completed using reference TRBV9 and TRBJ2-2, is DSGVTQTPKHLITATGQRVTLRCSPRSGDLSVYWYQQSLDQGLQFLIQYYNGEERAKGNILERFSAQQFPDLHSELNLSSLELGDSALYFCASSVGGPATGELFFGEGSRLTVL.

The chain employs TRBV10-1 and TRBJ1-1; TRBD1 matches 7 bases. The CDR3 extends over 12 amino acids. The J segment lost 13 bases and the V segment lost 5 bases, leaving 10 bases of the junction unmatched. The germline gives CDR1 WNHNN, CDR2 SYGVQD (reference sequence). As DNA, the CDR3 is TGCGCCAGCAGTACCCGACAGGGAGCGGTTTTCTTT. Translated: CASSTRQGAVFF.

The CDR3 DNA sequence: TGTGCCTGGGGGACTAGCGGGAGGTACAATGAGCAGTTCTTC. It specifies CAWGTSGRYNEQFF. V usage is TRBV30 and J usage is TRBJ2-1, with 15 bases that match TRBD2. V trimming: 5 bases; J trimming: 4 bases; junction bases outside the gene matches: 0. This CDR3 contains 14 residues. In germline, CDR1 is GTSNPN, CDR2 SVGIG (reference sequence).

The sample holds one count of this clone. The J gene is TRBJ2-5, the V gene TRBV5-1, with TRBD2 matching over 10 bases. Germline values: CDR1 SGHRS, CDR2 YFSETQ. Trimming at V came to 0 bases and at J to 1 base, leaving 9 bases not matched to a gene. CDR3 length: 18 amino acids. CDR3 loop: CASSLVSRAGGLQETQYF. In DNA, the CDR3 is TGCGCCAGCAGCTTGGTTTCCCGAGCGGGGGGGCTCCAAGAGACCCAGTACTTC. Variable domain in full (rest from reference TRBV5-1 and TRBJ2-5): KAGVTQTPRYLIKTRGQQVTLSCSPISGHRSVSWYQQTPGQGLQFLFEYFSETQRNKGNFPGRFSGRQFSNSRSEMNVSTLELGDSALYLCASSLVSRAGGLQETQYFGPGTRLLVL.

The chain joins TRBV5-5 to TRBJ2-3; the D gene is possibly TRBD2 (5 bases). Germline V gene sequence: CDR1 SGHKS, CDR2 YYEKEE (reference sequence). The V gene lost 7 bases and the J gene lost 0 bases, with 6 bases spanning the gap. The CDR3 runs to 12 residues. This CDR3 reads CASGGSTDTQYF. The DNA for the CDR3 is TGTGCCAGCGGCGGGAGCACAGATACGCAGTATTTT.

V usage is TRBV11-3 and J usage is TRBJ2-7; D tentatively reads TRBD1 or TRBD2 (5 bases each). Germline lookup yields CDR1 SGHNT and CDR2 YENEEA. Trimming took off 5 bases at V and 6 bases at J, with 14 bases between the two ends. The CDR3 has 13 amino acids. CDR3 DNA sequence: TGTGCCAGCAGCATCATGGCCGGGGCCGAGCAGTACTTC. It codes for CASSIMAGAEQYF. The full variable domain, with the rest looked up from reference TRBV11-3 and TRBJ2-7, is EAGVVQSPRYKIIEKKQPVAFWCNPISGHNTLYWYLQNLGQGPELLIRYENEEAVDDSQLPKDRFSAERLKGVDSTLKIQPAELGDSAVYLCASSIMAGAEQYFGPGTRLTVT.

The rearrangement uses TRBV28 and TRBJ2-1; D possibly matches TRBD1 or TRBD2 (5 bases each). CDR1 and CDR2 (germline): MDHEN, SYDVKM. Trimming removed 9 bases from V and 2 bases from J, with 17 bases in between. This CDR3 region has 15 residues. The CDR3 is CASPPQGPPYNEQFF. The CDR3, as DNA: TGTGCCAGTCCCCCCCAGGGACCCCCCTACAATGAGCAGTTCTTC.

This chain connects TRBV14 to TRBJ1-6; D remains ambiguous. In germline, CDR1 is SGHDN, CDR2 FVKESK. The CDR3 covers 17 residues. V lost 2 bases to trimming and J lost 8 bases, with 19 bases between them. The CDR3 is CASSQITPTRRDSPLHF. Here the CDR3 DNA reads TGTGCCAGCAGCCAAATAACTCCTACAAGGAGGGATTCACCCCTCCACTTT.

The CDR3 sequence: CASSTLNTGELFF. CDR3 in DNA: TGTGCCAGCAGTACATTGAACACCGGGGAGCTGTTTTTT. This chain connects TRBV25-1 to TRBJ2-2, with unresolved D. CDR1 and CDR2 (germline): MGHDK, SYGVNS. V was pared by 5 bases and J by 1 base, with 5 bases between. The CDR3 is 13 amino acids.

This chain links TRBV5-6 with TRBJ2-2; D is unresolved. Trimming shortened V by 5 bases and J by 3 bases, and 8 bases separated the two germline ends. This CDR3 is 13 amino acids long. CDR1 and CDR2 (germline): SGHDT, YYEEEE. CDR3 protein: CASRPSDTGELFF. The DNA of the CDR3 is TGTGCCAGCAGGCCCTCAGACACCGGGGAGCTGTTTTTT. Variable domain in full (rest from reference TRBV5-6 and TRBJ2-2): DAGVTQSPTHLIKTRGQQVTLRCSPKSGHDTVSWYQQALGQGPQFIFQYYEEEERQRGNFPDRFSGHQFPNYSSELNVNALLLGDSALYLCASRPSDTGELFFGEGSRLTVL.

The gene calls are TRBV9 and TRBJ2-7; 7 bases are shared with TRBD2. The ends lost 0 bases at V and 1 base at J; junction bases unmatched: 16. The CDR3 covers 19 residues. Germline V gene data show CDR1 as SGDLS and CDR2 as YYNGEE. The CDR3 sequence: CASSVVWAGVLLPSYEQYF. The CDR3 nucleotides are TGTGCCAGCAGCGTAGTTTGGGCGGGGGTACTTTTGCCATCCTACGAGCAGTACTTC.

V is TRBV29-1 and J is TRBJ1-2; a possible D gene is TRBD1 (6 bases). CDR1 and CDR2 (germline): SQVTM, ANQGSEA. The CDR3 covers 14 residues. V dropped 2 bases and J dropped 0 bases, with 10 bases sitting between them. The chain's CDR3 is CSVERRGANYGYTF. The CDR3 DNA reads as TGCAGCGTTGAAAGAAGGGGGGCTAACTATGGCTACACCTTC.

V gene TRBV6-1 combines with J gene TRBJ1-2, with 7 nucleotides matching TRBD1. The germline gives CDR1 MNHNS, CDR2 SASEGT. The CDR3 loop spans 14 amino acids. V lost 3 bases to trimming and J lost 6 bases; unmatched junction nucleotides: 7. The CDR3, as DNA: TGTGCCAGCAGTGAGGTAGACAGGGTGAATGGCTACACCTTC. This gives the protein CASSEVDRVNGYTF.

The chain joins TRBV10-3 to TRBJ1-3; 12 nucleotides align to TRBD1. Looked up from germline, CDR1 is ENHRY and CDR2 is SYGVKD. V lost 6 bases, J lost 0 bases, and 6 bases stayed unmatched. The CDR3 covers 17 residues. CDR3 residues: CAIRGQGAQSSGNTIYF. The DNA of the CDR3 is TGTGCCATCAGGGGACAGGGGGCCCAGAGCTCTGGAAACACCATATATTTT.

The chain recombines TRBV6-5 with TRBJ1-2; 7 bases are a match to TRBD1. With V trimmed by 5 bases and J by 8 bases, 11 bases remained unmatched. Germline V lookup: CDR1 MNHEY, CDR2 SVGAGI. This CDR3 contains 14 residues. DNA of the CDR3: TGTGCCAGCAGTAGGGGGAAACAGGGGAGCGGCTACACCTTC. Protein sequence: CASSRGKQGSGYTF.

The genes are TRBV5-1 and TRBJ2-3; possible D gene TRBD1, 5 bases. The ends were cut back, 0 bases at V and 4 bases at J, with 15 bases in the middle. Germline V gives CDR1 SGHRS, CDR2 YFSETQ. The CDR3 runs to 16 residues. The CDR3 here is CASSLALGLVPDTQYF. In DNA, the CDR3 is TGCGCCAGCAGCTTGGCCCTGGGGCTAGTGCCAGATACGCAGTATTTT.